These 17 T cell receptor beta chains originate from one sample sequenced in a study of cytomegalovirus exposure and HLA in healthy donors. The PCR ran on 60 Vbeta and 13 Jbeta primers. The protocol was immunoSEQ multiplex PCR, while the TCRdb copy is restricted to in-frame clones and leaves out a portion. The sample holds 100,000 or so clones, about 60% seen once. The sample taken for sequencing was PBMCs. The receptors originated from a human donor in good health.

The chain joins TRBV5-4 to TRBJ2-3; D remains unclear. The V end lost 4 bases, the J end lost 0 bases, and 3 bases lay between the germline ends. The CDR3 contains 12 residues. Per the germline V gene, CDR1 is SGHNT and CDR2 is YYREEE (reference sequence). CDR3 in amino acids: CASSRSTDTQYF. The DNA for the CDR3 is TGTGCCAGCAGCCGGAGCACAGATACGCAGTATTTT.

The CDR3 bases are TGTGCCAGCAGCCCCCAGGGACTAGCGGGAGTTAGGGATACGCAGTATTTT. This gives the protein CASSPQGLAGVRDTQYF. This chain links TRBV7-6 with TRBJ2-3; 14 bases are shared with TRBD2. This CDR3 is built from 17 residues. The V gene's germline CDR1 is SGHVS and CDR2 FNYEAQ. With 5 bases clipped from V and 6 bases from J, the junction kept 10 bases outside the gene matches.

This chain links TRBV27 with TRBJ2-1, with 8 nucleotides matching TRBD1. V trimming: 6 bases; J trimming: 11 bases; junction bases outside the gene matches: 3. The CDR3 extends over 11 amino acids. Germline V gene lookup returns CDR1 MNHEY and CDR2 SMNVEV (reference sequence). The CDR3 DNA is TGTGCCAGCAGCCAGGGGGCCAAGCAGTTCTTC. This codes for CASSQGAKQFF.

The chain employs TRBV29-1 and TRBJ1-1; TRBD1 is a possible D gene (5 bases). Trimming took off 1 base at V and 8 bases at J, with 17 bases between the two ends. The CDR3 extends over 14 amino acids. The V gene's germline CDR1 is SQVTM and CDR2 ANQGSEA. CDR3 DNA sequence: TGCAGCGTTGAAGTGCGGGGGTCGATTCGGGAAGCTTTCTTT. Protein product: CSVEVRGSIREAFF.

This clone was detected once. V is TRBV28 and J is TRBJ1-5, with a possible D match to TRBD1 (6 bases). Germline lookup yields CDR1 MDHEN and CDR2 SYDVKM. The CDR3 is 16 residues long. V was clipped by 2 bases and J by 2 bases, with 13 bases between them. CDR3 amino acids: CASSLQTGMGNQPQHF. The CDR3 region has the DNA TGTGCCAGCAGTTTACAAACAGGGATGGGCAATCAGCCCCAGCATTTT. Complete variable domain (other parts from reference TRBV28 and TRBJ1-5): DVKVTQSSRYLVKRTGEKVFLECVQDMDHENMFWYRQDPGLGLRLIYFSYDVKMKEKGDIPEGYSVSREKKERFSLILESASTNQTSMYLCASSLQTGMGNQPQHFGDGTRLSIL.

This clone showed up just a few times. This chain uses TRBV23-1 with TRBJ2-7; a possible D gene is TRBD2 (6 bases). TRBV23-1 falls under the ORF class, with uncertain function. This CDR3 spans 14 amino acids. Trimming shortened V by 6 bases and J by 2 bases, and 14 bases separated the two germline ends. Here the CDR3 reads CASSSGDCTYEQYF. The CDR3 nucleotides are TGCGCCAGCAGCTCTGGGGACTGCACCTACGAGCAGTACTTC.

The chain has TRBV5-1 and TRBJ1-2; D is possibly TRBD1 (6 bases). Trimming pared 2 bases from V and 5 bases from J, leaving 25 bases between. The CDR3 totals 18 residues. Per germline, CDR1 SGHRS and CDR2 YFSETQ. Here the CDR3 DNA reads TGCGCCAGCAGCTTAGATGGACCTACAGGGTGGGAGGGATATGGCTACACCTTC. This encodes CASSLDGPTGWEGYGYTF.

The chain joins TRBV30 to TRBJ1-1, with 8 bases fitting TRBD1. CDR1 and CDR2 (germline): GTSNPN, SVGIG (reference sequence). The CDR3 contains 17 residues. V was pared by 2 bases and J by 1 base, with 12 bases of the junction left unmatched. DNA of the CDR3: TGTGCCTGGAGTAGATGGACAGGGTCGGGCGCGAACACTGAAGCTTTCTTT. Translating it yields CAWSRWTGSGANTEAFF.

The J gene is TRBJ2-6, the V gene TRBV5-1; 9 positions match TRBD1. CDR1 is SGHRS and CDR2 is YFSETQ in the germline V gene. The CDR3 has 18 amino acids. J lost 3 bases, V lost 4 bases, and 11 bases had no gene match. CDR3 in amino acids: CASSARTGEISGANVLTF. DNA for the CDR3: TGCGCCAGCAGCGCCCGGACAGGGGAAATAAGTGGGGCCAACGTCCTGACTTTC.

J is TRBJ2-2 and V is TRBV5-5; D unresolved. CDR3 length: 15 amino acids. Germline CDR1 and CDR2: SGHKS and YYEKEE (reference sequence). Trimming removed 6 bases from V and 2 bases from J, with 14 bases in between. The CDR3, as DNA: TGTGCCAGCAACCCCGAGGCATACAACACCGGGGAGCTGTTTTTT. Translation gives CASNPEAYNTGELFF.

Only one count was recorded for this clone. The CDR3 coding sequence is TGTGCCAGCAGCTTATGGGACATAGGGAGCACTGAAGCTTTCTTT. Translated: CASSLWDIGSTEAFF. This chain uses TRBV7-9 with TRBJ1-1; D is perhaps TRBD1 (6 bases). The germline gives CDR1 SEHNR, CDR2 FQNEAQ (reference sequence). Between the trimmed V and J ends, which lost 2 bases and 4 bases, there was a span of 14 bases. The CDR3 spans 15 residues.

This clone showed up just once. V gene TRBV6-1 combines with J gene TRBJ1-5, with D maybe TRBD1 (5 bases). With 4 bases removed from V and 0 bases from J, the gap between germline ends came to 25 bases. From germline, CDR1 is MNHNS and CDR2 SASEGT. This CDR3 spans 20 amino acids. CDR3 in amino acids: CASSVFVGGAGMGSNQPQHF. The CDR3 DNA follows: TGTGCCAGCAGTGTATTTGTCGGGGGAGCAGGGATGGGTAGCAATCAGCCCCAGCATTTT.

V gene TRBV18 combines with J gene TRBJ1-4, with D uncertain. The V gene's germline CDR1 is KGHSH and CDR2 LQKENI. The CDR3 totals 14 residues. V shed 5 bases and J shed 0 bases, with 7 bases lying between them. CDR3: CASSEHATNEKLFF. The CDR3 DNA reads TGTGCCAGCTCAGAACATGCAACTAATGAAAAACTGTTTTTT.

This sequence joins TRBV19 and TRBJ1-2; perhaps TRBD1 as D (5 bases). Germline lookup yields CDR1 LNHDA and CDR2 SQIVND (reference sequence). The CDR3 extends over 15 amino acids. The V and J ends lost 3 bases and 1 base respectively, with 12 bases between them. DNA of the CDR3: TGTGCCAGTAGTATCCTCCCGGGGGTTAACTATGGCTACACCTTC. This sequence encodes CASSILPGVNYGYTF.

This clone was seen once. The V gene is TRBV7-8, the J gene TRBJ2-5, with 11 bases lining up with TRBD2. The junction had 12 bases not matched to a gene; V was cut back by 4 bases and J by 5 bases. The CDR3 has 17 amino acids. Germline CDR1 SGHVS, CDR2 FQNEAQ. CDR3 protein: CASSSPELAGVSETQYF. The CDR3 DNA sequence: TGTGCCAGCAGCTCCCCCGAACTAGCGGGAGTTTCGGAGACCCAGTACTTC.

This chain connects TRBV4-1 to TRBJ1-1; the match to TRBD1 covers 9 bases. With 6 bases clipped from V and 7 bases from J, the junction kept 12 bases outside the gene matches. The CDR3 extends over 15 amino acids. Germline values: CDR1 MGHRA, CDR2 YSYEKL. The CDR3 protein is CASRPPGQGQGEAFF. The CDR3 coding sequence is TGCGCCAGCAGGCCGCCCGGACAGGGGCAGGGTGAAGCTTTCTTT.

This clone was recorded a few times. This rearrangement joins TRBV11-2 to TRBJ2-5, with D unclear. From germline, CDR1 is SGHAT and CDR2 FQNNGV. The V gene lost 1 base and the J gene lost 5 bases, with 23 bases spanning the gap. CDR3 length: 18 residues. In DNA, the CDR3 is TGTGCCAGCAGCTTAGGGTTAATGGCTCGCGGTTCGGTTGAGACCCAGTACTTC. As protein: CASSLGLMARGSVETQYF.